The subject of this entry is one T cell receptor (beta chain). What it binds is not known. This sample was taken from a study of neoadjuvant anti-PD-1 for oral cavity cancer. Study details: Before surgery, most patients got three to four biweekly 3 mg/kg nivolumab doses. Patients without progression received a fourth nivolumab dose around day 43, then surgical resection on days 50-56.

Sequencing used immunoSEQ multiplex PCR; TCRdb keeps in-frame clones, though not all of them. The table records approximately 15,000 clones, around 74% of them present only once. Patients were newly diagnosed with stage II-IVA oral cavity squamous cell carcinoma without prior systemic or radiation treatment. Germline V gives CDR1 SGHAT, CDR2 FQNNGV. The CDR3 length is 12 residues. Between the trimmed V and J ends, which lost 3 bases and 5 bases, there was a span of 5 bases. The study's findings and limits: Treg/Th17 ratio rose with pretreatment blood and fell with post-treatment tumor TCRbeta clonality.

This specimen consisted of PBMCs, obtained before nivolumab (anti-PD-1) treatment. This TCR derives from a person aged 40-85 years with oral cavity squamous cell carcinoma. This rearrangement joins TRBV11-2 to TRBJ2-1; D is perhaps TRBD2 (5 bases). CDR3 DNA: TGTGCCAGCAGCTTTAGCGACAATGAGCAGTTCTTC. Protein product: CASSFSDNEQFF.